One sample yielded the 15 T cell receptor beta chains listed below, sequenced in a study of T cell changes during pregnancy in multiple sclerosis. Using immunoSEQ multiplex PCR, the repertoire was profiled, and TCRdb retains in-frame clones only, with some absent. The profile covers 85,000 to 120,000 clones, with 92% appearing a single time and around 1.5% taken by the ten largest. The material was peripheral blood, obtained after pregnancy. Every receptor here comes from a female donor with multiple sclerosis, enrolled in a pregnancy study.

The rearrangement uses TRBV10-3 and TRBJ1-2; D possibly corresponds to TRBD1 (5 bases). This CDR3 comprises 15 residues. Germline CDR1 ENHRY, CDR2 SYGVKD. The V end lost 3 bases, the J end lost 4 bases, and 15 bases lay between the germline ends. This CDR3 is CAISDPGRDGYGYTF. The CDR3 bases are TGTGCCATCAGTGACCCCGGCAGGGATGGCTATGGCTACACCTTC.

CDR3 in DNA: TGTGCCAGCAGTCCACAGCCGAACTATGGCTACACCTTC. It codes for CASSPQPNYGYTF. This chain joins TRBV6-6 and TRBJ1-2; D remains ambiguous. The CDR3 is 13 amino acids. V gave up 5 bases and J gave up 2 bases, with 9 bases separating them. The germline gives CDR1 MNHNY, CDR2 SVGAGI (reference sequence).

This sequence joins TRBV5-4 and TRBJ2-1, with 8 bases identical to TRBD2. This CDR3 contains 14 residues. Germline CDR1 and CDR2: SGHNT and YYREEE (reference sequence). V trimming: 5 bases; J trimming: 6 bases; junction bases outside the gene matches: 7. CDR3 amino acids: CASSTAGGVNEQFF. CDR3 bases: TGTGCCAGCAGTACGGCCGGGGGGGTCAATGAGCAGTTCTTC.

The rearrangement links TRBV5-1 to TRBJ2-5, with 11 bases identical to TRBD2. The germline CDR1 and CDR2 sequences are SGHRS and YFSETQ. The CDR3 sequence is 15 residues long. Trimming at V came to 6 bases and at J to 1 base, leaving 5 bases not matched to a gene. The CDR3 nucleotides are TGCGCCAGCATGAAGGGGACTAGCGGCCAAGAGACCCAGTACTTC. Translated: CASMKGTSGQETQYF.

This chain links TRBV5-5 with TRBJ2-1, with TRBD1 as a possible D gene (5 bases). This CDR3 is built from 20 residues. V was cut by 0 bases and J by 4 bases, with 26 bases left in between. In germline, CDR1 is SGHKS, CDR2 YYEKEE (reference sequence). The CDR3 region has the DNA TGTGCCAGCAGCTTGGAAGGCTTAGGGGCAGGGTCGATTTATTACAATGAGCAGTTCTTC. This translates into CASSLEGLGAGSIYYNEQFF.

The chain links TRBV30 to TRBJ2-3, with 8 nucleotides matching TRBD2. Per the germline V gene, CDR1 is GTSNPN and CDR2 is SVGIG (reference sequence). J lost 0 bases, V lost 7 bases, and 9 bases had no gene match. The CDR3 is 15 amino acids. DNA for the CDR3: TGTGCCTCCGCAGCGGGGGACCTTAGCACAGATACGCAGTATTTT. Its protein product is CASAAGDLSTDTQYF.

The V and J genes are TRBV10-3 and TRBJ1-1; a possible D gene is TRBD1 (6 bases). V was trimmed by 2 bases and J by 5 bases, leaving 9 bases between them. CDR3 size: 13 residues. Germline lookup yields CDR1 ENHRY and CDR2 SYGVKD. CDR3 nucleotide sequence: TGTGCCATCAGTGAGACCAGGGGAACTGAAGCTTTCTTT. It yields the protein CAISETRGTEAFF.

This chain uses TRBV2 with TRBJ1-4; D is possibly TRBD1 (5 bases). The germline V gene encodes CDR1 SNHLY and CDR2 FYNNEI. The ends were cut back, 0 bases at V and 4 bases at J, with 12 bases in the middle. The CDR3 runs 16 residues. Here the CDR3 DNA reads TGTGCCAGCAGTGAAGCGAAAGTGGGGGGTAATGAAAAACTGTTTTTT. It codes for CASSEAKVGGNEKLFF.

The chain is built from TRBV7-9 and TRBJ1-4, with a weak D call TRBD1 (5 bases). This CDR3 has 13 residues. Deletions cut 5 bases from V and 7 bases from J, with 11 bases between. The germline V gene has CDR1 SEHNR and CDR2 FQNEAQ (reference sequence). DNA for the CDR3: TGTGCCAGCAGCACCAGGGCCTTTGAAAAACTGTTTTTT. Its translation is CASSTRAFEKLFF.

This chain connects TRBV9 to TRBJ2-7; D possibly corresponds to TRBD2 (5 bases). Per germline, CDR1 SGDLS and CDR2 YYNGEE. The CDR3 has 13 amino acids. V was pared by 3 bases and J by 5 bases, with 12 bases between. CDR3 amino acids: CASSGLRDHEQYF. The CDR3 nucleotides read TGTGCCAGCAGCGGACTGAGGGATCACGAGCAGTACTTC.

The chain has TRBV18 and TRBJ1-1, with D perhaps TRBD1 (5 bases). Trimming removed 1 base at V and 1 base at J, with 13 bases between. CDR1 is KGHSH, CDR2 LQKENI, per germline. There are 16 residues in the CDR3. The CDR3 coding sequence is TGTGCCAGCTCACCACTGGCACCTCAGGGGAACACTGAAGCTTTCTTT. It encodes CASSPLAPQGNTEAFF.

V gene TRBV4-2 combines with J gene TRBJ2-3; 13 nucleotides line up with TRBD2. The CDR3 loop spans 17 amino acids. V trimming: 4 bases; J trimming: 2 bases; junction bases outside the gene matches: 6. CDR1 and CDR2 from the germline V gene are LGHNA and YNFKEQ. In DNA, the CDR3 is TGTGCCAGCAGCCCAACCGGGACTAGCGGGACCACAGATACGCAGTATTTT. Residues: CASSPTGTSGTTDTQYF.

This clone showed up just once. This chain joins TRBV2 and TRBJ1-2, with 8 bases aligning to TRBD1. Germline V CDR1 and CDR2: SNHLY, FYNNEI. This CDR3 is built from 13 residues. V gave up 8 bases and J gave up 8 bases; unmatched junction bases: 10. The DNA for the CDR3 is TGTGCCAGCGGCCTCGACAGGGGAAGAGGCTACACCTTC. Translating gives CASGLDRGRGYTF.

The chain couples TRBV29-1 to TRBJ2-1, with 7 bases lining up with TRBD1. The junction had 8 bases not matched to a gene; V was cut back by 6 bases and J by 3 bases. Germline V gives CDR1 SQVTM, CDR2 ANQGSEA. CDR3 length equals 14 residues. CDR3 DNA sequence: TGCAGCGTCTGCCGGGACAGAGGCTACAATGAGCAGTTCTTC. Residues: CSVCRDRGYNEQFF.

The chain is built from TRBV27 and TRBJ2-1; 15 bases agree with TRBD2. The length of the CDR3 is 18 residues. CDR1 is MNHEY and CDR2 is SMNVEV in the germline V gene (reference sequence). J was trimmed by 7 bases and V by 2 bases; bases with no gene match: 9. This CDR3 is CASSLRTSGRAPHNEQFF. CDR3 nucleotide sequence: TGTGCCAGCAGTTTAAGGACTAGCGGGAGGGCGCCTCATAATGAGCAGTTCTTC.